This T cell receptor beta chain comes out of a study of CD8+CD57+ T cells in acquired aplastic anemia (dated by TCRdb to about 2018). General notes on the study: Extracted DNA from sorted CD4+ and CD8+ cells averaged approximately 3 ug, ranging from roughly 0.2 to 30 ug. CD8+CD57+ expansion was defined as a frequency above the mean frequency observed in healthy subjects. The research as a whole found: Twenty-nine CD8+ CDR3 sequences were found in both patients and controls but appeared to be highly expressed in patients and within the immunodominant clones of the patients. Between patients and healthy controls, no significant difference in CD8+ Simpson's diversity was found (P=0.060).

There are many counts of this clonotype. It has no known antigen specificity. No much larger clone exists at a distance of one base, and base qualities are not known. Profiling of TCR beta VDJ combinations and CDR3 sequences used genomic DNA as the template. TCR repertoire sequencing was run on an Illumina HiSeq 2000. The published analysis was carried out like this. TRBV/TRBJ rearrangement plots, CDR3 size and DJ length profiles, and Simpson's diversity index were used to evaluate the repertoires. The most abundant DNA sequence in the deep sequencing data was taken as the immunodominant clone. CDR3 amino acid sequences were screened for sharing across subjects and were compared with published repertoires and the VDJdb database. TCRdb reprocessing: public reads trimmed at Q25 with fastp, clones called with MiXCR, in-frame beta chains kept. Duplicate CDR3 protein sequences are folded into a single record with the most common DNA and genes. TCRdb's processing, not the study's, gives the V and J calls here. A total of about 150,000 distinct CDR3 sequences appear in this sample, around 48% of them only once. The ten biggest clones cover roughly 30% of the sample.

Flow cytometry had shown CD8+CD57+ cell expansion in the patients selected for sequencing. Every patient had a diagnosis of severe acquired aplastic anemia based on International Study of Aplastic Anemia and Agranulocytosis and Camitta criteria. Patients had received no therapy at the time of blood sampling. TCR repertoires of sorted CD4+ and CD8+ blood T cells from severe aplastic anemia patients and healthy subjects were deep-sequenced in the study. In the USA, patient enrollment took place under clinicaltrials.gov protocols 00001620, 01623167, 00001397, 00071045, 00081523 and 00961064. Ficoll-Paque density gradient centrifugation was used to isolate peripheral blood mononuclear cells. Before DNA was extracted, CD4+ and CD8+ T cells were sorted using either FACS or magnetic beads. The clonotype originates from a human donor with aplastic anemia. Sample: sorted CD4+, CD8+, or CD8+CD57+ T cells (not recorded which) from PBMCs.

The CDR3 has the sequence CASSESGSYTF. At the DNA level, the sequence is TGTGCCAGCAGTGAATCCGGCTCCTACACCTTC. Recombination linked TRBV25-1 to TRBJ1-2, with the D gene uncertain. Deletion took 1 base off V and 10 bases off J, with a span of 7 bases between the germline ends. CDR1 and CDR2, per the germline V gene, are MGHDK and SYGVNS. Inclusive of the bounding cysteine and phenylalanine, the CDR3 is 11 residues long. Only the CDR3 part of the read is kept: 33 bases, read in frame from the first base.